These 22 T cell receptor beta chains were sequenced from one sample in a study of shared clonotypes between healthy human individuals. Generated by immunoSEQ multiplex PCR, the TCRdb table keeps only in-frame clones and is missing some. Among 2 million or so clones listed, about 95% were seen once. CD45RO-negative CD8 cells positively selected for CCR7 made up the naive population, which excluded terminally differentiated effector memory CD45RA+ cells. The source material was naive CD8+ T cells sorted from blood. These receptors were taken from a man aged 18 to 29 in good health.

V usage is TRBV4-2 and J usage is TRBJ2-2; no clear D gene. The CDR3 is made up of 13 amino acids. V was clipped by 5 bases and J by 5 bases, with 9 bases between them. Germline CDR1 and CDR2: LGHNA and YNFKEQ. The CDR3 bases are TGTGCCAGCAGCTCAGGACGGACCGGGGAGCTGTTTTTT. Its protein product is CASSSGRTGELFF.

The CDR3 nucleotides read TGTGCCAGCATGGAGTGGTTTGAAGAAGATACGCAGTATTTT. It codes for CASMEWFEEDTQYF. The chain employs TRBV6-1 and TRBJ2-3; no definite D call. Germline values: CDR1 MNHNS, CDR2 SASEGT. The CDR3 totals 14 residues. V gave up 7 bases and J gave up 5 bases, with 16 bases separating them.

This chain links TRBV28 with TRBJ2-7; D gene ambiguous. The germline gives CDR1 MDHEN, CDR2 SYDVKM. Trimming shortened V by 2 bases and J by 3 bases, and 11 bases separated the two germline ends. CDR3 length: 14 residues. The CDR3, as DNA: TGTGCCAGCAGTTTACAAAATTTGAACTACGAGCAGTACTTC. It yields the protein CASSLQNLNYEQYF.

The chain combines TRBV5-6 with TRBJ2-1, with unresolved D. Deletions cut 2 bases from V and 5 bases from J, with 5 bases between. CDR3 size: 12 residues. Germline CDR1 reads SGHDT; CDR2 reads YYEEEE. The CDR3 DNA is TGTGCCAGCAGCTTAAGGCACAATGAGCAGTTCTTC. Translation: CASSLRHNEQFF.

The chain has TRBV13 and TRBJ1-1, with 9 positions matching TRBD1. Trimming cost V 5 bases and J 3 bases; bases outside gene matches: 10. The CDR3 covers 16 residues. Germline CDR1 PRHDT, CDR2 FYEKMQ (reference sequence). The CDR3 sequence is CASSPEQGALDTEAFF. CDR3 nucleotide sequence: TGTGCCAGCAGCCCCGAACAGGGGGCGCTCGACACTGAAGCTTTCTTT.

This clone was counted once. The chain combines TRBV5-8 with TRBJ1-2; possibly TRBD1 for D (6 bases). V lost 3 bases, J lost 0 bases, and 9 bases lay in between. This CDR3 spans 14 amino acids. Per germline, CDR1 SGHTS and CDR2 YDEGEE. The CDR3 nucleotides read TGTGCCAGCAGCTGGACAGAATCTAACTATGGCTACACCTTC. It translates to CASSWTESNYGYTF.

This chain links TRBV14 with TRBJ1-2, with TRBD1 identical over 11 bases. The V segment lost 4 bases and the J segment 7 bases; nucleotides outside the gene matches: 2. There are 13 residues in the CDR3. Germline CDR1 and CDR2: SGHDN and FVKESK. The CDR3 sequence: CASSPGTGGGYTF. CDR3 nucleotide sequence: TGTGCCAGCAGCCCTGGGACAGGGGGTGGCTACACCTTC.

The genes are TRBV7-9 and TRBJ2-7; D ambiguous. CDR1 is SEHNR and CDR2 is FQNEAQ in the germline V gene (reference sequence). V lost 2 bases and J 7 bases, leaving 12 bases between the germline ends. The CDR3 consists of 13 residues. CDR3 residues: CASSLTAFPEQYF. CDR3 nucleotide sequence: TGTGCCAGCAGCTTAACCGCTTTCCCAGAGCAGTACTTC.

The gene calls are TRBV6-6 and TRBJ2-3, with D perhaps matching TRBD1 or TRBD2 (5 bases each). Trimming shortened V by 2 bases and J by 7 bases, and 7 bases separated the two germline ends. The CDR3 extends over 12 amino acids. Germline V gene sequence: CDR1 MNHNY, CDR2 SVGAGI (reference sequence). The CDR3 protein is CASSYEGHTQYF. In DNA form, the CDR3 reads TGTGCCAGCAGTTACGAGGGACATACGCAGTATTTT.

This clone was detected only once. V and J are TRBV4-1 and TRBJ1-2; 7 nucleotides agree with TRBD1. This CDR3 spans 16 amino acids. J was trimmed by 4 bases and V by 3 bases; bases with no gene match: 11. Germline assignment: CDR1 MGHRA and CDR2 YSYEKL. The CDR3 DNA is TGCGCCAGCAGCCAGGCCGGGACAGTTTTGAGCTATGGCTACACCTTC. Its translation: CASSQAGTVLSYGYTF.

As concerns this clone: Since a much larger clone is just one base distant, this may be a read error. The V call is TRBV5-4, the J call TRBJ2-7; D is unclear. Germline CDR1 is SGHNT and CDR2 is YYREEE (reference sequence). This CDR3 contains 11 residues. Trimming removed 3 bases from V and 3 bases from J, with 4 bases in between. DNA of the CDR3: TGTGCCAGCAGCTACAACTACGAGCAGTACTTC. It yields the protein CASSYNYEQYF.

This clone has a single count. The chain uses TRBV10-1 and TRBJ1-1; D is unclear. CDR3 size: 12 residues. Germline V gene sequence: CDR1 WNHNN, CDR2 SYGVQD (reference sequence). Trimming pared 5 bases from V and 6 bases from J, leaving 10 bases between. For the CDR3, the DNA is TGCGCCAGCAGTTACAGAGAGTCTGAAGCTTTCTTT. Protein sequence: CASSYRESEAFF.

The V gene is TRBV4-2, the J gene TRBJ2-7, with D uncertain. V was shortened by 5 bases and J by 1 base, with 12 bases between the two germline ends. The CDR3 consists of 14 residues. CDR1 LGHNA and CDR2 YNFKEQ come from the germline V gene. The CDR3 DNA sequence: TGTGCCAGCAGCGAAAGGATACTATCCTACGAGCAGTACTTC. As protein: CASSERILSYEQYF.

The J gene is TRBJ2-7, the V gene TRBV5-6; 11 nucleotides match TRBD1. Trimming cost V 1 base and J 4 bases; bases outside gene matches: 7. This CDR3 contains 16 residues. Germline-derived CDR1 and CDR2 are SGHDT and YYEEEE. The CDR3 here is CASSLTPGQGEYEQYF. The CDR3 coding sequence is TGTGCCAGCAGCTTGACCCCGGGACAGGGGGAGTACGAGCAGTACTTC. Looking up the rest from reference TRBV5-6 and TRBJ2-7 gives the full variable domain: DAGVTQSPTHLIKTRGQQVTLRCSPKSGHDTVSWYQQALGQGPQFIFQYYEEEERQRGNFPDRFSGHQFPNYSSELNVNALLLGDSALYLCASSLTPGQGEYEQYFGPGTRLTVT.

The chain carries TRBV27 and TRBJ2-1; TRBD1 or TRBD2 may be the D gene (5 bases each). The CDR3 loop spans 15 amino acids. Germline CDR1 reads MNHEY; CDR2 reads SMNVEV (reference sequence). Deletions cut 8 bases from V and 4 bases from J, with 18 bases between. DNA of the CDR3: TGTGCCAGCGGATCAAAGGGGTGGGGGTACAATGAGCAGTTCTTC. The encoded protein is CASGSKGWGYNEQFF.

The genes are TRBV28 and TRBJ1-1, with 7 bases that match TRBD1. The CDR3 runs to 13 residues. Losses at the gene ends were 4 bases for V and 5 bases for J; bases not matched to a gene: 4. Germline CDR1 and CDR2: MDHEN and SYDVKM. The CDR3 region is CASSSYRGTEAFF. CDR3 bases: TGTGCCAGCAGTTCCTACAGGGGAACTGAAGCTTTCTTT.

The chain joins TRBV7-8 to TRBJ2-7; 7 bases are a match to TRBD1. The CDR3 totals 13 residues. The germline V gene has CDR1 SGHVS and CDR2 FQNEAQ. The trim removed 7 bases at V and 2 bases at J, leaving 5 bases unmatched. The CDR3 loop reads CASTSGQTYEQYF. CDR3 nucleotides: TGTGCCAGCACCTCGGGACAGACCTACGAGCAGTACTTC.

The chain joins TRBV10-1 to TRBJ2-7, with no clear D. The germline V gene has CDR1 WNHNN and CDR2 SYGVQD (reference sequence). The length of the CDR3 is 13 residues. V was trimmed by 2 bases and J by 6 bases, leaving 11 bases between them. The CDR3 DNA is TGCGCCAGCAGTGAGGGCCCAATATCCGAGCAGTACTTC. This sequence encodes CASSEGPISEQYF.

V is TRBV7-9 and J is TRBJ2-7; perhaps D is TRBD1 or TRBD2 (5 bases each). Germline V gene data show CDR1 as SEHNR and CDR2 as FQNEAQ (reference sequence). CDR3 size: 15 residues. V shed 4 bases and J shed 3 bases, with 16 bases lying between them. The chain's CDR3 is CASSSTGAAYYEQYF. For the CDR3, the DNA is TGTGCCAGCAGCTCCACCGGGGCAGCATACTACGAGCAGTACTTC.

V and J are TRBV25-1 and TRBJ2-1; maybe TRBD2 (6 bases). From germline, CDR1 is MGHDK and CDR2 SYGVNS. The CDR3 consists of 14 residues. V lost 8 bases, J lost 3 bases, and 14 bases lay in between. The CDR3 DNA follows: TGTGCCAGCGGAGACCCGGGGGTCTACAATGAGCAGTTCTTC. Translated, it gives CASGDPGVYNEQFF.

This chain uses TRBV5-1 with TRBJ2-1, with no clear D. Germline V lookup: CDR1 SGHRS, CDR2 YFSETQ. V was clipped by 6 bases and J by 4 bases, with 23 bases between them. CDR3 length: 17 amino acids. DNA for the CDR3: TGCGCCAGCATCCTTAATACCGACTCAGTTGGTTACAATGAGCAGTTCTTC. Protein sequence: CASILNTDSVGYNEQFF.

The rearrangement joins TRBV6-4 to TRBJ2-1; 8 nucleotides match TRBD2. The CDR3 is 15 residues long. After removal of 2 bases from V and 7 bases from J, the junction contained 7 bases not matched to a gene. Germline V lookup: CDR1 MRHNA, CDR2 SNTAGT. The CDR3 bases are TGTGCCAGCAGTGACACTAGCGGAGGGGGGAATGAGCAGTTCTTC. It specifies CASSDTSGGGNEQFF.